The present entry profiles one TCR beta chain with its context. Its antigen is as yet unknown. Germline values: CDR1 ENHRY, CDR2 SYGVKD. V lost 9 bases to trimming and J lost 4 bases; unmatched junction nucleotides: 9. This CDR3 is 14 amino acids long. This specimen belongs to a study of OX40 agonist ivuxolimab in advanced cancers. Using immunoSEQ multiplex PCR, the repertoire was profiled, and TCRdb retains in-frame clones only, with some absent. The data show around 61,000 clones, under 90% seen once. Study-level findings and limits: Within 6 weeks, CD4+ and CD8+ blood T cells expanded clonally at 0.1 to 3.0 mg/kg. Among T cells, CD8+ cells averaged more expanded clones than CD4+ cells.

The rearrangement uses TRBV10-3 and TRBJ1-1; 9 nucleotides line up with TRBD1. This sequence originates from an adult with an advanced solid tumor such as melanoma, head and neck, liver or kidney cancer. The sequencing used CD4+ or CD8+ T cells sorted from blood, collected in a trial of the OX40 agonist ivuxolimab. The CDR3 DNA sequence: TGTGCCATTAAAAGACAGGGGGATGCCACTGAAGCTTTCTTT. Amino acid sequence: CAIKRQGDATEAFF.